This T cell receptor (beta chain) was documented in a study of T cell responses to AZD1222 COVID-19 vaccine. CDR3 length: 14 amino acids. Germline V gene sequence: CDR1 GTSNPN, CDR2 SVGIG (reference sequence). The V end was cut by 6 bases, the J end by 4 bases, with 19 bases between. Study outcomes and limitations: Donors were largely white British and mainly female; clonal diversity was possibly underestimated. Vaccination with two AZD1222 doses was followed by a rise in Spike-specific TCR breadth and depth. There were vaccine-associated CD4 TCRs across spike, dominant at 160-218 and 743-854. At study baseline, merely more than 5 AZD1222 recipients were seropositive.

TCRdb's table, derived via immunoSEQ multiplex PCR, lists solely in-frame clones and lacks some. The sample has some 150,000 clones, about 90% seen once. As concerns this clone: Antigen specificity is unknown.

The sequence was obtained from an adult in good health. The starting material was peripheral blood, obtained on day 0 of AZD1222 vaccination. V is TRBV30 and J is TRBJ2-7; TRBD1 is a possible D gene (5 bases). The DNA of the CDR3 is TGTGCCTGCCAATTCCAGGGCCCGATTTACGAGCAGTACTTC. Its translation is CACQFQGPIYEQYF.